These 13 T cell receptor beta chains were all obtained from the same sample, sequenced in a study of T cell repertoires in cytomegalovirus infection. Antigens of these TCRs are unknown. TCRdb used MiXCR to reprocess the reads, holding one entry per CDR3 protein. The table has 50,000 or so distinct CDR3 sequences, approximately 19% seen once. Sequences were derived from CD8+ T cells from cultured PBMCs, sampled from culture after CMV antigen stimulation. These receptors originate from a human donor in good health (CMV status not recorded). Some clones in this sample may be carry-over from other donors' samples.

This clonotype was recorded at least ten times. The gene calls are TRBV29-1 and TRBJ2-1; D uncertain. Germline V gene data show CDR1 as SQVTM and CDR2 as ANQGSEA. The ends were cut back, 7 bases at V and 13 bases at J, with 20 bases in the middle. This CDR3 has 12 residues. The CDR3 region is CSAEIERQIQFF. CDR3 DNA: TGCAGCGCCGAGATTGAACGGCAGATCCAGTTCTTC.

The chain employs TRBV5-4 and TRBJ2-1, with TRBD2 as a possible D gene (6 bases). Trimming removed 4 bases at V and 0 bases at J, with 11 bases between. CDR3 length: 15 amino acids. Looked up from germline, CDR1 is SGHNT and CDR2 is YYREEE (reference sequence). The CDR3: CASSPRESSYNEQFF. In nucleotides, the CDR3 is TGTGCCAGCAGCCCACGGGAGAGCTCCTACAATGAGCAGTTCTTC.

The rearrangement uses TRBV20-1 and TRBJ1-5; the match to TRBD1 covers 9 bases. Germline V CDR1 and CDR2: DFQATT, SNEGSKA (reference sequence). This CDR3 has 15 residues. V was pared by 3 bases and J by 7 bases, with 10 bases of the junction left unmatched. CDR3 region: CSASKGTGGGQPQHF. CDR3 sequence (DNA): TGCAGTGCTAGTAAGGGCACAGGGGGCGGGCAGCCCCAGCATTTT.

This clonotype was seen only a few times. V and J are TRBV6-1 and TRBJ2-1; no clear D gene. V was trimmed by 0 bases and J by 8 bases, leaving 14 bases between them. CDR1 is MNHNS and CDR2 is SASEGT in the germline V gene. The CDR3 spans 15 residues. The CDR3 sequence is CASSEAQERHHEQFF. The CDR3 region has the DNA TGTGCCAGCAGTGAAGCGCAGGAGCGCCACCATGAGCAGTTCTTC.

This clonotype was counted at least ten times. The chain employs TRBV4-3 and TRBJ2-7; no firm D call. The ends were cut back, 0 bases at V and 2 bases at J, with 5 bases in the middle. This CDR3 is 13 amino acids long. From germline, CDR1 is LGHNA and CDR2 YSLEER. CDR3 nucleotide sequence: TGCGCCAGCAGCCAAGATATGGCCTACGAGCAGTACTTC. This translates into CASSQDMAYEQYF.

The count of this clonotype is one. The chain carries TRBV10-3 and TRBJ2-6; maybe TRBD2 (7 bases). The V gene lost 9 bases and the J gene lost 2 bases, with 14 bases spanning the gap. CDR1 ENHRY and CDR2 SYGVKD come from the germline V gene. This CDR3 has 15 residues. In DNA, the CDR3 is TGTGCCATAGGACGGGGGGCTACTGGGGCCAACGTCCTGACTTTC. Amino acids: CAIGRGATGANVLTF.

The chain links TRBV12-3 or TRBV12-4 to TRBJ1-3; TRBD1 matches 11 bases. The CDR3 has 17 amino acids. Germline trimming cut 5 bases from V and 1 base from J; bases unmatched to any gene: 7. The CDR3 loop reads CASSPWTGGASGNTIYF. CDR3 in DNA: TGTGCCAGCAGTCCCTGGACAGGGGGCGCTTCTGGAAACACCATATATTTT.

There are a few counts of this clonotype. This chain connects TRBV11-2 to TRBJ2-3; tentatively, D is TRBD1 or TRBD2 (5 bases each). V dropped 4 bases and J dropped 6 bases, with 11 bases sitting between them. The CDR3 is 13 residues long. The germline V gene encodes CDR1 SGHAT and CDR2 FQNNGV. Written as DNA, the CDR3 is TGTGCCAGCAGCTGGGGGTCGAGGGATACGCAGTATTTT. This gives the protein CASSWGSRDTQYF.

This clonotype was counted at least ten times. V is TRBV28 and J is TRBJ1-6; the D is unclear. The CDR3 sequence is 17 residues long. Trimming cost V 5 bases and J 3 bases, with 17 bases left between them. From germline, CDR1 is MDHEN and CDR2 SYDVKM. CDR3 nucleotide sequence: TGTGCCAGCAGTCCTCCCGGGATAGAACGCTATAATTCACCCCTCCACTTT. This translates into CASSPPGIERYNSPLHF.

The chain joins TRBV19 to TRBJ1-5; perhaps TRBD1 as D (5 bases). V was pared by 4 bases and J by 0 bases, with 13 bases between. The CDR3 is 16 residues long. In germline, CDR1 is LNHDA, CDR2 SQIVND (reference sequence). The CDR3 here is CASSTWGTASNQPQHF. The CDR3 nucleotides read TGTGCCAGTAGTACTTGGGGGACGGCTAGCAATCAGCCCCAGCATTTT.

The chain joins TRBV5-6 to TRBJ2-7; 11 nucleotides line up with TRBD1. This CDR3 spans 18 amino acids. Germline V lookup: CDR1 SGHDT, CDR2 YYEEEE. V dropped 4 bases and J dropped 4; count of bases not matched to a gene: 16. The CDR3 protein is CASSPTGTGGITAYEQYF. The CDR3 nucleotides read TGTGCCAGCAGCCCAACCGGGACAGGGGGTATAACGGCGTACGAGCAGTACTTC.

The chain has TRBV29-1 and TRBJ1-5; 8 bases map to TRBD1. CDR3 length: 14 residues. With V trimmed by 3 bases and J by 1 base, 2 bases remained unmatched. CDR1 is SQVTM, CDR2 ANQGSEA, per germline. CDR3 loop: CSVETGVSNQPQHF. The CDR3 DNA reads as TGCAGCGTTGAGACAGGGGTAAGCAATCAGCCCCAGCATTTT.

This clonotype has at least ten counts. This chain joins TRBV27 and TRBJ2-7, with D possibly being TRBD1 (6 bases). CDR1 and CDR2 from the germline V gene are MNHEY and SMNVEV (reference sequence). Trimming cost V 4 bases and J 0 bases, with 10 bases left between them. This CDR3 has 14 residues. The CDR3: CASSSDRSSYEQYF. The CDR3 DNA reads TGTGCCAGCAGTTCCGACAGGAGCTCCTACGAGCAGTACTTC.